The 27 T cell receptor beta chains presented below share a single source sample, sequenced in a study of high-grade serous ovarian cancer treatment subgroups. Libraries were prepared by immunoSEQ multiplex PCR; TCRdb keeps only in-frame clonotypes and omits some of them. The profile shows about 5,700 clones, about 60% of them singletons. Tumor samples were taken before definitive surgery or chemotherapy. Specimen: tumor tissue. These receptors originate from a human donor with high-grade serous ovarian cancer.

The chain links TRBV19 to TRBJ2-2; D may be TRBD2 (6 bases). Per germline, CDR1 LNHDA and CDR2 SQIVND (reference sequence). There are 13 residues in the CDR3. Trimming cost V 3 bases and J 4 bases, with 6 bases left between them. Written as DNA, the CDR3 is TGTGCCAGTAGTATGGGGGGCACCGGGGAGCTGTTTTTT. It translates to CASSMGGTGELFF.

In this sample, this clone turned up a few times. V is TRBV7-2 and J is TRBJ1-5; no definite D call. CDR3 length: 14 amino acids. The V and J ends lost 3 bases and 3 bases respectively, with 9 bases between them. CDR1 is SGHTA and CDR2 is FQGNSA in the germline V gene. In DNA, the CDR3 is TGTGCCAGCAGCTTCGATAGGTTCAATCAGCCCCAGCATTTT. Its translation: CASSFDRFNQPQHF.

This chain uses TRBV27 with TRBJ2-5; D assignment may be TRBD1 or TRBD2 (6 bases each). V was clipped by 5 bases and J by 4 bases, with 14 bases between them. The CDR3 extends over 14 amino acids. CDR1 is MNHEY, CDR2 SMNVEV, per germline (reference sequence). The CDR3 protein is CASSRTGRRETQYF. The CDR3 region has the DNA TGTGCCAGCAGTCGAACAGGGAGGAGAGAGACCCAGTACTTC.

The rearrangement uses TRBV19 and TRBJ2-5; D not resolved. Germline assignment: CDR1 LNHDA and CDR2 SQIVND (reference sequence). With 0 bases removed from V and 5 bases from J, the gap between germline ends came to 10 bases. The CDR3 spans 14 residues. CDR3 sequence reads: CASSIDWVVETQYF. CDR3 DNA: TGTGCCAGTAGTATAGATTGGGTTGTGGAGACCCAGTACTTC.

This clone was detected once. CDR3 protein: CASFSKVTELMGEQFF. The CDR3, as DNA: TGTGCCAGCTTCTCTAAGGTTACAGAGCTAATGGGTGAGCAGTTCTTC. This chain connects TRBV28 to TRBJ2-1; D unclear. Germline values: CDR1 MDHEN, CDR2 SYDVKM. Trimming pared 8 bases from V and 9 bases from J, leaving 26 bases between. The CDR3 covers 16 residues.

A single count supports this clone. The V gene is TRBV5-1, the J gene TRBJ1-1, with a tentative D call TRBD1 (5 bases). Germline values: CDR1 SGHRS, CDR2 YFSETQ. The CDR3 is made up of 15 amino acids. The V and J ends lost 5 bases and 3 bases respectively, with 17 bases between them. The CDR3 DNA sequence: TGCGCCAGCAGACTCTTAGGGGAACAGTACACTGAAGCTTTCTTT. Amino acids: CASRLLGEQYTEAFF.

The chain couples TRBV15 to TRBJ1-1; TRBD1 might be the D (5 bases). V lost 1 base to trimming and J lost 5 bases, with 17 bases between them. The germline V gene has CDR1 LNHNV and CDR2 YYDKDF (reference sequence). This CDR3 is built from 16 residues. CDR3 nucleotide sequence: TGTGCCACCAGCAGAGGGCTTGGGACGATTAAGACTGAAGCTTTCTTT. Translating it yields CATSRGLGTIKTEAFF.

The V and J genes are TRBV23-1 and TRBJ1-2; D is unresolved. TRBV23-1 is an ORF for which the function is uncertain. V lost 9 bases and J 8 bases, leaving 13 bases between the germline ends. The CDR3 is 11 residues long. The CDR3 DNA is TGCGCCAGGTCAATCGAGAGAGGCTACACCTTC. Protein product: CARSIERGYTF.

The chain is built from TRBV27 and TRBJ2-4; 8 nucleotides align to TRBD2. The CDR3 consists of 16 residues. V lost 5 bases to trimming and J lost 5 bases; unmatched junction nucleotides: 11. Germline V gene sequence: CDR1 MNHEY, CDR2 SMNVEV (reference sequence). The CDR3: CASSGSGVGRQNIQYF. For the CDR3, the DNA is TGTGCCAGCAGTGGTAGCGGGGTCGGAAGGCAAAACATTCAGTACTTC.

The chain uses TRBV5-4 and TRBJ2-3; TRBD2 might be the D (7 bases). The germline V gene encodes CDR1 SGHNT and CDR2 YYREEE (reference sequence). V shed 4 bases and J shed 3 bases, with 12 bases lying between them. The CDR3 loop spans 14 amino acids. CDR3 protein: CASSPGGRTDTQYF. CDR3 nucleotide sequence: TGTGCCAGCAGCCCGGGGGGCCGGACAGATACGCAGTATTTT.

J is TRBJ1-6 and V is TRBV5-5; 7 bases map to TRBD1. The CDR3 has 13 residues. CDR1 and CDR2 from the germline V gene are SGHKS and YYEKEE (reference sequence). The V and J ends lost 3 bases and 11 bases, in that order; junction bases with no gene match: 5. Written as DNA, the CDR3 is TGTGCCAGCAGCTCAGACAGGGAGACACCCCTCCACTTT. It is translated as CASSSDRETPLHF.

This chain joins TRBV18 and TRBJ1-5; D gene uncertain. CDR3 size: 13 residues. Trimming cost V 3 bases and J 7 bases, with 10 bases left between them. Germline CDR1 reads KGHSH; CDR2 reads LQKENI. The CDR3 DNA reads TGTGCCAGCTCACCGGGCAGGTTACAGCCCCAGCATTTT. Its translation is CASSPGRLQPQHF.

The J gene is TRBJ2-7, the V gene TRBV7-6, with D possibly matching TRBD2 (5 bases). CDR1 is SGHVS and CDR2 is FNYEAQ in the germline V gene. The ends were cut back, 5 bases at V and 3 bases at J, with 17 bases in the middle. The CDR3 is 15 amino acids. CDR3 protein: CASSPTSRAIYEQYF. DNA for the CDR3: TGTGCCAGCAGCCCCACGTCGAGGGCGATCTACGAGCAGTACTTC.

This clone has only one observation. The rearrangement uses TRBV5-4 and TRBJ1-1, with D perhaps TRBD1 (6 bases). Deletions cut 3 bases from V and 1 base from J, with 16 bases between. Germline V lookup: CDR1 SGHNT, CDR2 YYREEE (reference sequence). The CDR3 is made up of 16 amino acids. The CDR3 protein is CASSWGGRGSNTEAFF. For the CDR3, the DNA is TGTGCCAGCAGCTGGGGGGGCAGGGGCTCGAACACTGAAGCTTTCTTT.

The V gene is TRBV7-8, the J gene TRBJ1-5, with D possibly TRBD1 on 6 matching bases. This CDR3 has 15 amino acids. Trimming pared 4 bases from V and 3 bases from J, leaving 13 bases between. Germline assignment: CDR1 SGHVS and CDR2 FQNEAQ. The CDR3 region is CASSSVQGPNQPQHF. The CDR3 bases are TGTGCCAGCAGCTCGGTCCAGGGGCCCAATCAGCCCCAGCATTTT. Together with reference TRBV7-8 and TRBJ1-5, the CDR3 gives the full variable domain: GAGVSQSPRYKVAKRGQDVALRCDPISGHVSLFWYQQALGQGPEFLTYFQNEAQLDKSGLPSDRFFAERPEGSVSTLKIQRTQQEDSAVYLCASSSVQGPNQPQHFGDGTRLSIL.

A few counts support this clone. The genes are TRBV15 and TRBJ2-4; the D call may be TRBD1 or TRBD2 (5 bases each). V was pared by 1 base and J by 7 bases, with 11 bases between. The length of the CDR3 is 14 residues. Germline assignment: CDR1 LNHNV and CDR2 YYDKDF (reference sequence). This CDR3 reads CATSRGGEGNIQYF. CDR3 DNA: TGTGCCACCAGCAGAGGAGGGGAAGGGAACATTCAGTACTTC.

This clone is medium-sized in the sample. The rearrangement links TRBV7-9 to TRBJ1-1, with TRBD1 as a possible D gene (6 bases). CDR1 SEHNR and CDR2 FQNEAQ come from the germline V gene (reference sequence). The CDR3 is 16 amino acids. V was cut by 1 base and J by 5 bases, with 17 bases left in between. The CDR3 DNA is TGTGCCAGCAGCTTAGAAGGGGGTAGGCGGGGGACTGAAGCTTTCTTT. This codes for CASSLEGGRRGTEAFF.

The J gene is TRBJ1-4, the V gene TRBV7-2, with D unresolved. CDR3 size: 17 residues. Germline-derived CDR1 and CDR2 are SGHTA and FQGNSA. The V and J ends lost 1 base and 9 bases respectively, with 21 bases between them. The CDR3, as DNA: TGTGCCAGCAGCTTAGACCTCGCAGCGACTAGCACGCAAAAACTGTTTTTT. Translation: CASSLDLAATSTQKLFF.

This chain links TRBV6-6 with TRBJ1-5; a possible D gene is TRBD1 (5 bases). Germline V gene sequence: CDR1 MNHNY, CDR2 SVGAGI (reference sequence). Between the trimmed V and J ends, which lost 7 bases and 5 bases, there was a span of 15 bases. The CDR3 runs to 14 residues. CDR3 nucleotides: TGTGCCAGCACAGGTCCCGGAGGGGATCAGCCCCAGCATTTT. This gives the protein CASTGPGGDQPQHF.

The chain employs TRBV10-2 and TRBJ1-4; D gene unclear. The CDR3 extends over 16 amino acids. V was clipped by 0 bases and J by 2 bases, with 10 bases between them. Germline CDR1 is WSHSY and CDR2 is SAAADI. CDR3 nucleotide sequence: TGCGCCAGCAGTGAGTCGGGGTTCGGGACTAATGAAAAACTGTTTTTT. Translated: CASSESGFGTNEKLFF.

This clone was seen only a few times. The chain combines TRBV2 with TRBJ2-5, with 14 positions matching TRBD2. The CDR3 runs 15 residues. The junction had 3 bases not matched to a gene; V was cut back by 3 bases and J by 6 bases. Germline-derived CDR1 and CDR2 are SNHLY and FYNNEI. CDR3 amino acids: CASSETSGGAQTQYF. CDR3 nucleotide sequence: TGTGCCAGCAGTGAGACTAGCGGGGGGGCCCAGACCCAGTACTTC.

This clone turned up a few times. This sequence joins TRBV7-2 and TRBJ2-3; possible D gene TRBD1, 6 bases. The CDR3 contains 15 residues. Trimming shortened V by 1 base and J by 0 bases, and 8 bases separated the two germline ends. Germline assignment: CDR1 SGHTA and CDR2 FQGNSA. CDR3 nucleotide sequence: TGTGCCAGCAGCTTAGGGGGGCCTAGCACAGATACGCAGTATTTT. It specifies CASSLGGPSTDTQYF.

The chain carries TRBV19 and TRBJ1-1; tentative D call: TRBD1 (6 bases). Germline CDR1 and CDR2: LNHDA and SQIVND (reference sequence). CDR3 length: 15 amino acids. Trimming stripped 9 bases from V and 4 bases from J, with 21 bases between. The CDR3 spells CASRPLTGRGTEAFF. The CDR3 region has the DNA TGTGCCAGCCGACCGCTGACAGGAAGGGGCACTGAAGCTTTCTTT.

The V call is TRBV14, the J call TRBJ2-1; TRBD1 agrees at 7 bases. The V and J ends lost 4 bases and 7 bases, in that order; junction bases with no gene match: 16. The CDR3 length is 17 residues. Looked up from germline, CDR1 is SGHDN and CDR2 is FVKESK. The CDR3 nucleotides read TGTGCCAGCAGCCTACTACAGGGGATGGTCAGTCTTAATGAGCAGTTCTTC. Its translation: CASSLLQGMVSLNEQFF.

This clone counts as large. The genes are TRBV6-5 and TRBJ2-1; 8 bases fit TRBD1. The ends lost 6 bases at V and 9 bases at J; junction bases unmatched: 7. Germline lookup yields CDR1 MNHEY and CDR2 SVGAGI. This CDR3 is 13 amino acids long. CDR3 nucleotides: TGTGCCAGCAGACATCAGGGGGCCACTGAGCAGTTCTTC. Amino acid sequence: CASRHQGATEQFF.

This clone is labeled medium-sized. Its ends do not fully match the called genes, so a read error is possible. V and J are TRBV19 and TRBJ2-2, with D possibly being TRBD1 or TRBD2 (5 bases each). Germline V CDR1 and CDR2: LNHDA, SQIVND (reference sequence). The CDR3 spans 12 residues. CDR3 in amino acids: CASRENAGELFF. The CDR3 nucleotides are TGTGCCAGCAGGGAGAACGCCGGGGAGCTGTTTTTT.

The chain carries TRBV7-9 and TRBJ1-4; 7 bases fit TRBD1. CDR3 length: 16 amino acids. CDR1 and CDR2 (germline): SEHNR, FQNEAQ (reference sequence). V lost 3 bases to trimming and J lost 7 bases; unmatched junction nucleotides: 11. The CDR3 sequence is CASSFKGDRKGEKLFF. The CDR3, as DNA: TGTGCCAGCAGCTTTAAAGGGGACAGAAAGGGTGAAAAACTGTTTTTT.